This TCR beta chain was retrieved from a study of shared clonotypes between healthy human individuals. Study context: There were three CD4 naive, three CD4 memory, two CD8 naive and one CD8 memory plates per donor. Study-wide results and limits: Sequencing depth was expected to influence donor clonotype sharing. The donor pool, a small one, limited the genetic and exposure-history diversity represented. Shared across a handful of donors were about 4.6% of the naive CD4 clonotypes.

Worth noting for this clone: Its antigen is not identified.

Repertoires were generated with immunoSEQ multiplex PCR, while TCRdb's copy carries only in-frame clones and drops some. The profile shows some 2,100,000 clones, about 92% of them singletons. Only CD45RO-negative cells positively selected for CCR7 counted as naive CD8 cells, so terminally differentiated effector memory CD45RA+ cells were excluded. This CDR3 comprises 17 residues. Trimming left V 0 bases short and J 4 bases short, with 18 bases between. CDR1 LGHNA and CDR2 YSLEER come from the germline V gene. The clonotype originates from a man younger than 35 in good health. Some clones in this sample may be carry-over from other donors' samples. The sequencing input was naive CD8+ T cells from PBMCs. The gene calls are TRBV4-3 and TRBJ2-5; D is unresolved. DNA for the CDR3: TGCGCCAGCAGCCAAGATCCAGTAAAGGGTCAGCCAGAGACCCAGTACTTC. The encoded protein is CASSQDPVKGQPETQYF.